The TCR beta chain under discussion was sequenced for a study of PD-1 blockade in classical Hodgkin lymphoma. Findings and limits, study-wide: Complete responders had baseline diversity similar to newly diagnosed patients.

Remarks on this clone: Antigen unknown.

Method: immunoSEQ multiplex PCR; TCRdb's copy keeps in-frame clones and lacks some. The data contain roughly 100,000 clones, more than 85% of them singletons. V was clipped by 5 bases and J by 6 bases, with 12 bases between them. Germline V gene sequence: CDR1 SGHTA, CDR2 FQGTGA. The CDR3 is 13 amino acids. The time point is: cycle 4 day 1 (C4D1), after less than 7 weeks of nivolumab. Every single patient, without exception, relapsed after autologous stem cell transplantation, and brentuximab vedotin exposure varied. Sequencing used peripheral blood mononuclear cells (PBMCs), obtained before the fourth cycle of nivolumab. This clonotype originated in a human donor with classical Hodgkin lymphoma. This chain uses TRBV7-3 with TRBJ2-3, with a weak D call TRBD2 (6 bases). DNA for the CDR3: TGTGCCAGCAGCAGGGAGGAGGGGGATACGCAGTATTTT. Protein: CASSREEGDTQYF.